Listed below are T cell receptor beta chains from one sample, sequenced in a study of shared clonotypes between healthy human individuals. The assay was immunoSEQ multiplex PCR, and TCRdb's table has in-frame clones only and misses some. The sample yields about 1,900,000 clones, approximately 94% seen once. The sequenced sample consisted of naive CD8+ T cells sorted from blood. Receptors were obtained from a man between 18 and 29 years old in good health. Each CDR3 is given with its conserved first and last residue. The order of the fields is clone size, D gene, V gene, J gene, CDR3 protein, CDR3 DNA. The D gene is left open where the match is weak. Size tells how often a clone was seen (once, few, many) or the class of an expanded clone, and some rows leave it out.

size: NA
D: NA
V: TRBV9
J: TRBJ2-7
CDR3: CASSVGDAYEQYF
DNA: TGTGCCAGCAGCGTAGGAGATGCCTACGAGCAGTACTTC

size: NA
D: NA
V: TRBV4-2
J: TRBJ2-5
CDR3: CASSRSNLQDFEETQYF
DNA: TGTGCCAGCAGCCGATCGAATCTACAGGACTTCGAAGAGACCCAGTACTTC

size: NA
D: NA
V: TRBV7-9
J: TRBJ2-2
CDR3: CASSSAIAELFF
DNA: TGTGCCAGCAGCTCCGCTATCGCGGAGCTGTTTTTT

size: NA
D: TRBD2
V: TRBV9
J: TRBJ2-7
CDR3: CASSAGTSSSDGYEQYF
DNA: TGTGCCAGCAGCGCAGGGACTAGCTCATCAGACGGCTACGAGCAGTACTTC

size: NA
D: NA
V: TRBV6-5
J: TRBJ2-7
CDR3: CASSPYRENYYEQYF
DNA: TGTGCCAGCAGCCCCTACCGGGAGAACTACTACGAGCAGTACTTC

size: NA
D: NA
V: TRBV6-6
J: TRBJ1-4
CDR3: CASIRDLTNEKLFF
DNA: TGTGCCAGCATCAGGGATTTAACTAATGAAAAACTGTTTTTT

size: NA
D: NA
V: TRBV7-9
J: TRBJ2-7
CDR3: CASSKMGPREPGGYEQYF
DNA: TGTGCCAGCAGCAAAATGGGACCTCGGGAGCCTGGGGGCTACGAGCAGTACTTC

size: NA
D: NA
V: TRBV19
J: TRBJ2-7
CDR3: CASSISPGGSEQYF
DNA: TGTGCCAGTAGTATCTCCCCAGGGGGGAGCGAGCAGTACTTC

size: NA
D: NA
V: TRBV7-3
J: TRBJ2-5
CDR3: CASSLYGSGETQYF
DNA: TGTGCCAGCAGCTTATATGGCAGTGGAGAGACCCAGTACTTC

size: once
D: TRBD1
V: TRBV4-3
J: TRBJ1-2
CDR3: CASSPNRGSKPNYGYTF
DNA: TGCGCCAGCAGCCCGAACAGGGGTAGCAAACCTAACTATGGCTACACCTTC

size: NA
D: NA
V: TRBV9
J: TRBJ1-2
CDR3: CASSRQPPDGYTF
DNA: TGTGCCAGCAGCCGACAGCCCCCTGATGGCTACACCTTC

size: NA
D: NA
V: TRBV6-6
J: TRBJ2-5
CDR3: CATKPPSGETQYF
DNA: TGTGCCACCAAGCCCCCGAGTGGTGAGACCCAGTACTTC

size: NA
D: NA
V: TRBV7-9
J: TRBJ1-1
CDR3: CASSSGREAFF
DNA: TGTGCCAGCAGCTCGGGACGGGAAGCTTTCTTT

size: NA
D: TRBD2
V: TRBV2
J: TRBJ2-1
CDR3: CASSVLRGGPDEQFF
DNA: TGTGCCAGCAGTGTTTTGCGGGGGGGGCCCGATGAGCAGTTCTTC

size: NA
D: NA
V: TRBV18
J: TRBJ2-7
CDR3: CASSPPDTAYEQYF
DNA: TGTGCCAGCTCACCCCCTGACACGGCCTACGAGCAGTACTTC

size: NA
D: NA
V: TRBV27
J: TRBJ2-1
CDR3: CASSLSFGADYNEQFF
DNA: TGTGCCAGCAGTTTATCGTTCGGGGCAGATTACAATGAGCAGTTCTTC

size: NA
D: NA
V: TRBV6-9
J: TRBJ2-7
CDR3: CASLEGAYEQYF
DNA: TGTGCCAGTCTGGAAGGGGCCTACGAGCAGTACTTC

size: once
D: NA
V: TRBV4-1
J: TRBJ2-7
CDR3: CASSQAGLGSYEQYF
DNA: TGCGCCAGCAGCCAAGCGGGACTCGGTTCCTACGAGCAGTACTTC

size: NA
D: NA
V: TRBV19
J: TRBJ2-7
CDR3: CASSIFPRGEQYF
DNA: TGTGCCAGTAGTATATTTCCGAGGGGCGAGCAGTACTTC

size: NA
D: NA
V: TRBV10-3
J: TRBJ2-7
CDR3: CAINPDVDSYEQYF
DNA: TGTGCCATCAACCCGGACGTAGACTCCTACGAGCAGTACTTC

size: NA
D: NA
V: TRBV13
J: TRBJ1-1
CDR3: CASSHSMNTEAFF
DNA: TGTGCCAGCAGCCACTCTATGAACACTGAAGCTTTCTTT

size: NA
D: NA
V: TRBV10-2
J: TRBJ2-7
CDR3: CASKGQLHEQYF
DNA: TGCGCCAGCAAAGGACAGTTACACGAGCAGTACTTC

size: NA
D: TRBD2
V: TRBV13
J: TRBJ2-7
CDR3: CASSSTAGGNPYEQYF
DNA: TGTGCCAGCAGCTCCACGGCGGGGGGTAACCCCTACGAGCAGTACTTC

size: NA
D: TRBD2
V: TRBV4-3
J: TRBJ2-7
CDR3: CASSQRLATQFEQYF
DNA: TGCGCCAGCAGCCAAAGACTAGCGACTCAATTCGAGCAGTACTTC

size: NA
D: TRBD1
V: TRBV2
J: TRBJ1-2
CDR3: CASSEWNRDSLGPGYTF
DNA: TGTGCCAGCAGTGAATGGAACCGGGACAGCCTGGGTCCGGGCTACACCTTC

size: NA
D: NA
V: TRBV9
J: TRBJ2-2
CDR3: CASSVELRGELFF
DNA: TGTGCCAGCAGCGTAGAGCTCAGGGGGGAGCTGTTTTTT

size: NA
D: NA
V: TRBV6-1
J: TRBJ2-1
CDR3: CASSVTWGSYNEQFF
DNA: TGTGCCAGCAGTGTGACGTGGGGGAGCTACAATGAGCAGTTCTTC

size: NA
D: NA
V: TRBV30
J: TRBJ2-7
CDR3: CAWSVLYEQYF
DNA: TGTGCCTGGAGTGTGCTCTACGAGCAGTACTTC

size: NA
D: NA
V: TRBV6-6
J: TRBJ2-7
CDR3: CASSYSAGGGFYEQYF
DNA: TGTGCCAGCAGTTATAGTGCGGGCGGCGGGTTTTACGAGCAGTACTTC

size: NA
D: TRBD1
V: TRBV27
J: TRBJ2-7
CDR3: CASSPGTGYEQYF
DNA: TGTGCCAGCAGTCCAGGGACAGGATACGAGCAGTACTTC

size: NA
D: NA
V: TRBV5-4
J: TRBJ2-3
CDR3: CASSLGPGTDTQYF
DNA: TGTGCCAGCAGCTTGGGGCCCGGCACAGATACGCAGTATTTT

size: NA
D: NA
V: TRBV27
J: TRBJ2-7
CDR3: CASMSVAYEQYF
DNA: TGTGCCAGCATGTCAGTCGCCTACGAGCAGTACTTC

size: NA
D: NA
V: TRBV20-1
J: TRBJ2-3
CDR3: CSANRGTQYF
DNA: TGCAGTGCGAACCGCGGTACGCAGTATTTT

size: NA
D: TRBD2
V: TRBV4-3
J: TRBJ2-3
CDR3: CASSQSPGLAVGDTQYF
DNA: TGCGCCAGCAGCCAATCCCCGGGACTAGCGGTTGGGGATACGCAGTATTTT

size: NA
D: TRBD2
V: TRBV27
J: TRBJ2-5
CDR3: CASSPERGGSQETQYF
DNA: TGTGCCAGCAGTCCAGAGCGGGGGGGTTCACAAGAGACCCAGTACTTC

size: NA
D: NA
V: TRBV25-1
J: TRBJ1-4
CDR3: CASSVTEDEKLFF
DNA: TGTGCCAGCAGTGTCACAGAAGATGAAAAACTGTTTTTT

size: NA
D: NA
V: TRBV14
J: TRBJ2-1
CDR3: CASSQGYNEQFF
DNA: TGTGCCAGCAGCCAAGGCTACAATGAGCAGTTCTTC

size: once
D: NA
V: TRBV5-1
J: TRBJ2-7
CDR3: CASSQSSYPYEQYF
DNA: TGCGCCAGCAGCCAGAGTTCGTACCCCTACGAGCAGTACTTC

size: NA
D: NA
V: TRBV5-4
J: TRBJ2-2
CDR3: CASGVGGGSTGELFF
DNA: TGTGCCAGCGGAGTGGGAGGGGGGAGCACCGGGGAGCTGTTTTTT

size: NA
D: NA
V: TRBV20-1
J: TRBJ2-1
CDR3: CSARVGEEQFF
DNA: TGCAGTGCTAGAGTGGGAGAAGAGCAGTTCTTC

size: few
D: NA
V: TRBV6-6
J: TRBJ2-7
CDR3: CASSYGGFSYEQYF
DNA: TGTGCCAGCAGTTACGGGGGGTTTTCCTACGAGCAGTACTTC

size: NA
D: TRBD2
V: TRBV7-2
J: TRBJ2-7
CDR3: CASSLEGRVTSGSYEQYF
DNA: TGTGCCAGCAGCTTAGAGGGCAGGGTGACTAGCGGGAGCTACGAGCAGTACTTC

size: NA
D: NA
V: TRBV19
J: TRBJ2-1
CDR3: CASSIDSAGRYNEQFF
DNA: TGTGCCAGTAGTATAGACAGCGCAGGGCGTTACAATGAGCAGTTCTTC

size: NA
D: NA
V: TRBV29-1
J: TRBJ1-3
CDR3: CSVEGTDGNTIYF
DNA: TGCAGCGTTGAGGGGACGGATGGAAACACCATATATTTT